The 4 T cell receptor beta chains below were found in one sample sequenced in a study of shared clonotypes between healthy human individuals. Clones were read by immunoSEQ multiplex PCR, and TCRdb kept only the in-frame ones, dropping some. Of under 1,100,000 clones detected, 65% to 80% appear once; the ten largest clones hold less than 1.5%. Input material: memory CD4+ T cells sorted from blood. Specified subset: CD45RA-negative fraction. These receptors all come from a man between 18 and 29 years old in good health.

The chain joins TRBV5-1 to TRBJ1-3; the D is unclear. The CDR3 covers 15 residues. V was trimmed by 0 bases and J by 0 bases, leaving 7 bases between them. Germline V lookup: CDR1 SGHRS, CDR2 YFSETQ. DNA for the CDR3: TGCGCCAGCAGCTTGGACGCGGCCTCTGGAAACACCATATATTTT. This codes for CASSLDAASGNTIYF.

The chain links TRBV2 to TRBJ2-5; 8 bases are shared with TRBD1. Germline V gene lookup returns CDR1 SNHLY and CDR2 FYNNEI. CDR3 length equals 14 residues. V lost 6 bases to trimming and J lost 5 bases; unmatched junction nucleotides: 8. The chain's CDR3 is CASRIDRGGETQYF. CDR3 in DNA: TGTGCCAGCAGAATCGACAGGGGTGGGGAGACCCAGTACTTC.

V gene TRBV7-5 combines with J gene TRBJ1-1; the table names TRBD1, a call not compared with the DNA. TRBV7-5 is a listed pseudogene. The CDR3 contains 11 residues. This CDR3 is CAPATGSEAFF. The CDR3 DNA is TGTGCCCCCGCCACAGGTAGTGAAGCTTTCTTT.

The CDR3 spells CASSLGPQRQQYF. In nucleotides, the CDR3 is TGTGCCAGCAGCTTAGGTCCCCAGAGGCAGCAGTACTTC. The chain is built from TRBV11-3 and TRBJ2-7; D is ambiguous. Between the trimmed V and J ends, which lost 1 base and 8 bases, there was a span of 12 bases. CDR1 and CDR2 from the germline V gene are SGHNT and YENEEA. The CDR3 runs to 13 residues.